The rows below give T cell receptor beta chains drawn from one sample of a study of blood T cell repertoires in COVID-19. Assay: immunoSEQ multiplex PCR; the TCRdb copy retains only in-frame clones and omits some. The repertoire holds fewer than 200,000 clones, 75% to 90% seen once, with under 4.5% in the top ten. The specimen was PBMCs or T cells enriched from blood (not recorded which). All receptors come from a woman between 50 and 59 years old who had recovered from COVID-19. Each CDR3 is given with its conserved first and last residue. A D gene is named only where the DNA matches it firmly. Clone size is given for some rows only: seen once, a few or many times, or a class if the clone is expanded.

j_call v_call clone_size d_call cdr3_nt cdr3_aa
TRBJ1-5 TRBV9 few NA TGTGCCAGCAGCGCCCAGGTTCTTGGCCAGCCCCAGCATTTT CASSAQVLGQPQHF
TRBJ1-1 TRBV25-1 NA NA TGTGCCAGCAGTCGGAACACTGAAGCTTTCTTT CASSRNTEAFF
TRBJ2-3 TRBV5-5 NA NA TGTGCCAGCAGCTTGTCCAGGGGCTTGGGCACAGATACGCAGTATTTT CASSLSRGLGTDTQYF
TRBJ2-1 TRBV19 NA TRBD1 TGTGCCAGTAACGACAGGGCCAATGAGCAGTTCTTC CASNDRANEQFF
TRBJ1-1 TRBV29-1 NA NA TGCAGCGTGGCTACAGGGTGGACTGAAGCTTTCTTT CSVATGWTEAFF
TRBJ2-3 TRBV18 NA NA TGTGCCAGCTCACCAGAGGTGGATACGCAGTATTTT CASSPEVDTQYF
TRBJ1-1 TRBV7-9 NA TRBD1 TGTGCCAGCAGCCCCGGACAGGGAATGAACACTGAAGCTTTCTTT CASSPGQGMNTEAFF
TRBJ1-2 TRBV2 NA NA TGTGCCAGCAGTGAGGAGAACACTTCAACTATCGGCTACACCTTC CASSEENTSTIGYTF
TRBJ1-1 TRBV5-1 NA TRBD1 TGCGCCAGCAGTGCAGGGGGCTCGCGGACTGAAGCTTTCTTT CASSAGGSRTEAFF
TRBJ1-5 TRBV27 NA NA TGTGCCAGCAGTCACCAGGGTCGTAGCAATCAGCCCCAGCATTTT CASSHQGRSNQPQHF
TRBJ1-5 TRBV5-6 NA TRBD1 TGTGCCAGCAGCTGGGGACAGGGGGGTCAGCCCCAGCATTTT CASSWGQGGQPQHF
TRBJ2-4 TRBV27 NA NA TGTGCCAGCAGTTTAACAGGCGTAGCCAAAAACATTCAGTACTTC CASSLTGVAKNIQYF
TRBJ1-2 TRBV4-1 NA NA TGCGCCAGCAGCCAAGGCGGGAGCGGGGACGGCAGCAGGGGCTACACCTTC CASSQGGSGDGSRGYTF
TRBJ2-3 TRBV4-1 NA NA TGCGCCAGCAGCCTAGGGACTTCAGATACGCAGTATTTT CASSLGTSDTQYF
TRBJ1-2 TRBV6-5 NA NA TGTGCCAGCAGTTACTCTGAGTACTATGGCTACACCTTC CASSYSEYYGYTF
TRBJ1-1 TRBV10-3 NA NA TGTGCCATCAGTGAGTCGAAATCCTCAGGGCTGAACACTGAAGCTTTCTTT CAISESKSSGLNTEAFF
TRBJ2-1 TRBV4-1 once NA TGCGCCAGCAGCTTTAGCAAGCGGAACTACAATGAGCAGTTCTTC CASSFSKRNYNEQFF
TRBJ1-2 TRBV7-2 NA TRBD1 TGTGCCAGCAGTCCCCGGACAGGGAGCGGCTACACCTTC CASSPRTGSGYTF
TRBJ1-4 TRBV27 once TRBD1 TGTGCCAGCATACCGGGACAGGATAATGAAAAACTGTTTTTT CASIPGQDNEKLFF
TRBJ2-1 TRBV9 NA NA TGTGCCAGCAGCGTAATTCCGAGCTCCTACAATGAGCAGTTCTTC CASSVIPSSYNEQFF
TRBJ2-3 TRBV4-1 NA TRBD2 TGCGCCAGCAGCCAAGATCCATCCCGGGGGGACCTCACAGATACGCAGTATTTT CASSQDPSRGDLTDTQYF
TRBJ2-5 TRBV11-2 NA NA TGTGCCAGCAGCTTAGGTAACAGGGCACGAATTCAAGAGACCCAGTACTTC CASSLGNRARIQETQYF
TRBJ1-1 TRBV6-5 NA NA TGTGCCAGCAGTCTGACATTTAGGGGCACTGAAGCTTTCTTT CASSLTFRGTEAFF
TRBJ1-1 TRBV7-9 NA TRBD1 TGTGCCAGCAGCCCTTCTCCCGGGACAGGGGTGACTGAAGCTTTCTTT CASSPSPGTGVTEAFF
TRBJ2-2 TRBV5-1 once TRBD1 TGCGCCAGCAGCTTGACGCCCCAGGGACAGGGGGCCGGGGAGCTGTTTTTT CASSLTPQGQGAGELFF
TRBJ2-1 TRBV7-9 once NA TGTGCCAGCAGCCCCAGGGACAACCGGGATGAGCAGTTCTTC CASSPRDNRDEQFF
TRBJ2-1 TRBV6-6 few TRBD2 TGTGCCAGCAGTCCCACCGGCGAGCGGGAGGGTTACAATGAGCAGTTCTTC CASSPTGEREGYNEQFF
TRBJ1-6 TRBV5-4 NA NA TGTGCCAGCAGCTTGGCATTGCCAGGGGATGGCAATTCACCCCTCCACTTT CASSLALPGDGNSPLHF
TRBJ2-6 TRBV5-1 NA NA TGCGCCAGCAGTACCTACAGGGTGGGGCCTCCTGGGGCCAACGTCCTGACTTTC CASSTYRVGPPGANVLTF
TRBJ1-4 TRBV5-1 NA NA TGCGCCAGCAGCTCAGGACAGACTCCCGACCGGAGGGAAAAACTGTTTTTT CASSSGQTPDRREKLFF
TRBJ1-2 TRBV11-3 NA TRBD1 TGTGCCAGCAGCTCTGGGACAGGGAGCGGCTACACCTTC CASSSGTGSGYTF
TRBJ1-1 TRBV20-1 NA NA TGCAGTGCTAGTCCAGATCTGAACACTGAAGCTTTCTTT CSASPDLNTEAFF
TRBJ1-2 TRBV11-2 NA NA TGTGCCAGCAGCGCGGGCCCGGGGACTACAGGGACGTATGGCTACACCTTC CASSAGPGTTGTYGYTF
TRBJ2-3 TRBV5-4 few NA TGTGCCAGCAGCTTTATAGGGGGGGCATCAGATACGCAGTATTTT CASSFIGGASDTQYF
TRBJ2-2 TRBV27 NA NA TGTGCCAGCAGGGGTTTGGGGGCAAGAGGCACCGGGGAGCTGTTTTTT CASRGLGARGTGELFF
TRBJ1-2 TRBV7-9 NA NA TGTGCCAGCAGCGTCAAAAACTATGGCTACACCTTC CASSVKNYGYTF
TRBJ1-2 TRBV27 NA NA TGTGCCAGCAGTTTATACCCCAGGGGTAACGGCTACACCTTC CASSLYPRGNGYTF
TRBJ1-1 TRBV19 NA NA TGTGCCACTACCGATGGGCCCGCTGAAGCTTTCTTT CATTDGPAEAFF
TRBJ2-1 TRBV7-3 NA TRBD2 TGTGCCAGCAGCTTATGGCTAGCGGGGAACGCAGGACCCTACAATGAGCAGTTCTTC CASSLWLAGNAGPYNEQFF
TRBJ2-3 TRBV6-5 NA TRBD2 TGTGCCAGCAGTTTGGATAGCGGGGGGCTCACAGATACGCAGTATTTT CASSLDSGGLTDTQYF